This T cell receptor (beta chain) was retrieved from a study of blood T cell repertoires in COVID-19 (dated by TCRdb to the early 2020s). As for the study more broadly: Samples covering the acute and convalescent phases of COVID-19 were provided by collaborators in the United States, Italy and Spain. Nearly every sample came with metadata listing a de-identified subject ID, COVID-19 status, age in years and sex. The material from the prospective study consisted of cDNA or gDNA derived from T cells, B-cell-depleted T cells, or PBMCs. The samples were drawn from the first 160 participants of the ongoing ImmuneRACE study and from 1,254 subjects provided by 6 global collaborators. Where available, HLA class I and class II types were taken from metadata supplied by the sample provider and were not determined by assay-based typing. The repertoires were made available in a free public database intended to serve as a resource for research on the immune response to SARS-CoV-2. The dataset comprised deeply sampled blood TCRbeta repertoires from subjects exposed to, actively infected with, or recovered from COVID-19.

Overall study outcomes, separate from this receptor: Clinical and demographic metadata were provided uncurated, with the amount varying by source and participant.

As concerns this clone: The antigen it binds to is not known. No base quality information exists; no much larger clone differs at one position.

Collaborating institutions collected whole blood in K2EDTA tubes following their own protocols. For TCRbeta analysis, collaborator samples were shipped as frozen whole blood, as isolated PBMCs, or as DNA extracted from either sample type. TCRbeta CDR3 regions were amplified from genomic DNA by means of the immunoSEQ Assay, a bias-controlled multiplex PCR. The published analysis was carried out like this. The number of nucleated cells in each sample was estimated from the amplification of reference gene primers within the assay. Sequence reads were collapsed and filtered to measure the absolute abundance of every unique TCRbeta CDR3 rearrangement. For each sample, productive Simpson clonality was calculated by taking the square root of Simpson's diversity index across productive rearrangements. TCRdb took this table from immuneACCESS and kept in-frame rearrangements with V and J called. Such tables lack part of the clones; where checked against another copy, unresolved V genes explain under half of the gap, and the rest is unexplained. The D gene and trimming were derived from the DNA, and the V and J assignments and clone size from that table. For this sample there are 150,000 to 200,000 clones; about 89% appear just once. The leading ten clones occupy 2.5% to 4% of the sample.

Spanning cysteine to phenylalanine, the CDR3 consists of 15 amino acids. Kept here is only the CDR3 DNA, which spans 45 bases and is read in frame from base 1. From V the trimming removes 4 bases and from J it removes 5 bases, while the gene matches leave 11 bases of the junction unaccounted for. The germline V gene sets CDR1 to SGHRS and CDR2 to YFSETQ. Sequencing used peripheral blood. The origin of this receptor is a man between 65 and 85 years old with acute or convalescent COVID-19. The chain links TRBV5-1 with TRBJ2-5, with 7 bases matching TRBD2. The CDR3: CASSLLAEKRETQYF. The nucleotides read TGCGCCAGCAGCCTCCTAGCGGAAAAGCGGGAGACCCAGTACTTC. When the CDR3 is completed using the reference TRBV5-1 and TRBJ2-5 genes on either side, the full variable domain is KAGVTQTPRYLIKTRGQQVTLSCSPISGHRSVSWYQQTPGQGLQFLFEYFSETQRNKGNFPGRFSGRQFSNSRSEMNVSTLELGDSALYLCASSLLAEKRETQYFGPGTRLLVL.